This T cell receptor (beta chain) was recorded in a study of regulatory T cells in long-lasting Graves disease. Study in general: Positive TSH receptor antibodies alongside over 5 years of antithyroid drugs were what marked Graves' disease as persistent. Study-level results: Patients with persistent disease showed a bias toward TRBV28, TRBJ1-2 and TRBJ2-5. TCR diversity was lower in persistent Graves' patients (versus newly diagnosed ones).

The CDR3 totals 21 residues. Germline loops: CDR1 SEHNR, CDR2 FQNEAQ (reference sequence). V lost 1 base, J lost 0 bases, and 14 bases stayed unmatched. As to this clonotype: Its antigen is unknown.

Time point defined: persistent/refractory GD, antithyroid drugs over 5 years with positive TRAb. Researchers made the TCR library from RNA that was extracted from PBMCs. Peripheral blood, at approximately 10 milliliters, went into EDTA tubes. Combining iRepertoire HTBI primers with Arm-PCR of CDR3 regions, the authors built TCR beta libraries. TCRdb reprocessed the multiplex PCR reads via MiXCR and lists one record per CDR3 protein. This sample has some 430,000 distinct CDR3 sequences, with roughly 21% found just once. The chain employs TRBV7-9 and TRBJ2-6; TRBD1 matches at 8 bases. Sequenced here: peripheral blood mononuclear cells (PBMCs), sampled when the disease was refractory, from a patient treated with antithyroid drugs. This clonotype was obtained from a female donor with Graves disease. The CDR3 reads CASSLVSAGGQDGSGANVLTF. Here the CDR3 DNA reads TGTGCCAGCAGCTTAGTTTCCGCCGGGGGACAGGACGGCTCTGGGGCCAACGTCCTGACTTTC.